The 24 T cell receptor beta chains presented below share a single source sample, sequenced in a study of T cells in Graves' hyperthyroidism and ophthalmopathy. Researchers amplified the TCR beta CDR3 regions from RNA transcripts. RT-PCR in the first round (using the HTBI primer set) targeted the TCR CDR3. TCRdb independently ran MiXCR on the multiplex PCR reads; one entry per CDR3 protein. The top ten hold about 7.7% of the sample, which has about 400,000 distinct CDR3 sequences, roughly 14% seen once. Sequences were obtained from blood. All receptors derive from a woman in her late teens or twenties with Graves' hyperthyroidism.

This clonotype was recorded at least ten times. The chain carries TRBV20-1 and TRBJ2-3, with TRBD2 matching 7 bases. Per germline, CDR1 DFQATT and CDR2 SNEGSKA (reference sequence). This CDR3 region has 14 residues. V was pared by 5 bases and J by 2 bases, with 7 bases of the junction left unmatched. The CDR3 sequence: CSAPLGGVTDTQYF. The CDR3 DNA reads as TGCAGTGCTCCCCTGGGGGGGGTCACAGATACGCAGTATTTT.

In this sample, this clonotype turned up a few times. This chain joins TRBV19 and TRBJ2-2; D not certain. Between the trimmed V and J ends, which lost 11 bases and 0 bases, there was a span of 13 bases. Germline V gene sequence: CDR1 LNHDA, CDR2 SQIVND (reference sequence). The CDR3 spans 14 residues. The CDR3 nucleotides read TGTGCCGGCAGCCACATGGCGAACACCGGGGAGCTGTTTTTT. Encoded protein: CAGSHMANTGELFF.

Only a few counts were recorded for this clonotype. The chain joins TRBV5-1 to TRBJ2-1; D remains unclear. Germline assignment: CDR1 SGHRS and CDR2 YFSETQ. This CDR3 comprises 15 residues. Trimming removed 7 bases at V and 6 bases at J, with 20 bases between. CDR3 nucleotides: TGCGCCAGCGGAACGACGCCATTCGGGCTCAATGAGCAGTTCTTC. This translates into CASGTTPFGLNEQFF. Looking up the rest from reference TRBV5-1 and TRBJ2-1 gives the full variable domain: KAGVTQTPRYLIKTRGQQVTLSCSPISGHRSVSWYQQTPGQGLQFLFEYFSETQRNKGNFPGRFSGRQFSNSRSEMNVSTLELGDSALYLCASGTTPFGLNEQFFGPGTRLTVL.

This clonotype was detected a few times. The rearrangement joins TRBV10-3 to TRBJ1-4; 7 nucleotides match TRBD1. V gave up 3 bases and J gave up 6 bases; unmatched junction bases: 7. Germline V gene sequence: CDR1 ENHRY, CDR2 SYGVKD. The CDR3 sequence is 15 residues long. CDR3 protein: CAISDLPGGHEKLFF. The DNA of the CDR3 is TGTGCCATCAGTGACCTGCCAGGGGGGCATGAAAAACTGTTTTTT.

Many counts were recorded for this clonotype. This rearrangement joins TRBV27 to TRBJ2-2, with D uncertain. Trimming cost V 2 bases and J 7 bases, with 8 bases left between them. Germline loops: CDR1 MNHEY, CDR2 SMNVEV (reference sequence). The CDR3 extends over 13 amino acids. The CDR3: CASSLGSGGELFF. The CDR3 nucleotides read TGTGCCAGCAGTTTAGGGTCCGGCGGGGAGCTGTTTTTT.

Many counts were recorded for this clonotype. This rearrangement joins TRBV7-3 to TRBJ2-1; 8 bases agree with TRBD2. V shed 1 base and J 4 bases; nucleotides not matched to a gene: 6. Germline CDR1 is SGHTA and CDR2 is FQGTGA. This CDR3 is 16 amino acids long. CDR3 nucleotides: TGTGCCAGCAGCTTAAGTGGAACTAGCGGTTACAATGAGCAGTTCTTC. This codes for CASSLSGTSGYNEQFF.

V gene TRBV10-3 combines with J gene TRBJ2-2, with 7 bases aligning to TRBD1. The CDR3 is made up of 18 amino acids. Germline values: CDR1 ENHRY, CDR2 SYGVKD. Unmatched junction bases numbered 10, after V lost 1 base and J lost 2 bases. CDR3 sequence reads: CAISEFGAGGTNTGELFF. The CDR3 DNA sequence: TGTGCCATCAGTGAGTTCGGGGCAGGGGGAACTAACACCGGGGAGCTGTTTTTT.

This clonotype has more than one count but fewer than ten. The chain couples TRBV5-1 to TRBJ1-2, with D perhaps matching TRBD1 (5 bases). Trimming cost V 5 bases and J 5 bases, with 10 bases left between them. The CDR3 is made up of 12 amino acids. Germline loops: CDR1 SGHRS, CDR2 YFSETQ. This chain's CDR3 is CASRSGPYGYTF. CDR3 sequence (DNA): TGCGCCAGCAGGTCGGGGCCTTATGGCTACACCTTC.

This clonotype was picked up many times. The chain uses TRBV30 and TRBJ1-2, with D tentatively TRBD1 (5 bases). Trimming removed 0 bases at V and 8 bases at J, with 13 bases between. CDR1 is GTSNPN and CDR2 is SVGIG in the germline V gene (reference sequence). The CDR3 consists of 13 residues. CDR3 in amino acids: CAWSVLGEGGYTF. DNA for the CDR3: TGTGCCTGGAGTGTACTGGGGGAAGGGGGCTACACCTTC. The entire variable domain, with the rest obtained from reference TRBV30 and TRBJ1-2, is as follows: SQTIHQWPATLVQPVGSPLSLECTVEGTSNPNLYWYRQAAGRGLQLLFYSVGIGQISSEVPQNLSASRPQDRQFILSSKKLLLSDSGFYLCAWSVLGEGGYTFGSGTRLTVV.

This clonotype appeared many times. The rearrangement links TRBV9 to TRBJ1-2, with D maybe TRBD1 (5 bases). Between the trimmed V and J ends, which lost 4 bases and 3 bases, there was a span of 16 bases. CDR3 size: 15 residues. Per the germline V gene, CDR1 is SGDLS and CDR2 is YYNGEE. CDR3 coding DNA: TGTGCCAGCAGCCCCCGGGGGGAAGTCGACTATGGCTACACCTTC. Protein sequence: CASSPRGEVDYGYTF.

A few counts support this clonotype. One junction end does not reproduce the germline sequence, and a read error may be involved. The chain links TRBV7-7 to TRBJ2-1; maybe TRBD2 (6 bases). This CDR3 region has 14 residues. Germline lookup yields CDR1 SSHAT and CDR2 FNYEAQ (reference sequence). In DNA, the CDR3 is TGTGCTAGCAGCCCCCAGTTCGGGGGTTTCGAGCAGTTCTTC. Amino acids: CASSPQFGGFEQFF.

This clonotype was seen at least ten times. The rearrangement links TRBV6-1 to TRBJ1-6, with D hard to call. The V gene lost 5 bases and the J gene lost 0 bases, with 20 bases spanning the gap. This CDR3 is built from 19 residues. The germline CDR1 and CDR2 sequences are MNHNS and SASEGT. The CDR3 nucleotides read TGTGCCAGCAGTCCGCTTACTATCAGGTCAAGCTCCTATAATTCACCCCTCCACTTT. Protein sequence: CASSPLTIRSSSYNSPLHF.

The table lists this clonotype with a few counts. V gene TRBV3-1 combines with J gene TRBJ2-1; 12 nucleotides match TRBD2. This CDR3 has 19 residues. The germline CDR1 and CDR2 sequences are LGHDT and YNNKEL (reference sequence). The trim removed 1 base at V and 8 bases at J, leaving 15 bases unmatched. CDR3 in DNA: TGTGCCAGCAGCCAAGTGGGACTAGCGGGCCATTCGCGGAGGCATGAGCAGTTCTTC. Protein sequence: CASSQVGLAGHSRRHEQFF.

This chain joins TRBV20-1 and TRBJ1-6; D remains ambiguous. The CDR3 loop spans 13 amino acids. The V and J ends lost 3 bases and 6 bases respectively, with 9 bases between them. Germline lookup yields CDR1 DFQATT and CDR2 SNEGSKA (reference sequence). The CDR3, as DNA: TGCAGTGCTAGTTACGTCGGTAATTCACCCCTCCACTTT. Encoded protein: CSASYVGNSPLHF.

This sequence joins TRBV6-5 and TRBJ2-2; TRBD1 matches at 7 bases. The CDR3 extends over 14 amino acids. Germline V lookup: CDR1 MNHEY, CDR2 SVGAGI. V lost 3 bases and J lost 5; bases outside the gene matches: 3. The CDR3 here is CASSYRQGTGELFF. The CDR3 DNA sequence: TGTGCCAGCAGTTATCGACAGGGAACCGGGGAGCTGTTTTTT.

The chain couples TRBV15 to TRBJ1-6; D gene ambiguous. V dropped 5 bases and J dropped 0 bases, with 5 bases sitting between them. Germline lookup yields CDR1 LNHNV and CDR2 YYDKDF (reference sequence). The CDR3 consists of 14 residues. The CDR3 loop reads CATSGSSYNSPLHF. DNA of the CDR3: TGTGCCACCAGCGGGAGCTCCTATAATTCACCCCTCCACTTT.

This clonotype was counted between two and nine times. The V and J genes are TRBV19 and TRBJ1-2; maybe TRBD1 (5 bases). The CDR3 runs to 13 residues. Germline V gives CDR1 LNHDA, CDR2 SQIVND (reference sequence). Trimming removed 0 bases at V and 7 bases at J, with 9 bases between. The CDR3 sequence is CASSIDLGAGYTF. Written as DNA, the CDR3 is TGTGCCAGTAGTATAGATCTCGGGGCTGGCTACACCTTC.

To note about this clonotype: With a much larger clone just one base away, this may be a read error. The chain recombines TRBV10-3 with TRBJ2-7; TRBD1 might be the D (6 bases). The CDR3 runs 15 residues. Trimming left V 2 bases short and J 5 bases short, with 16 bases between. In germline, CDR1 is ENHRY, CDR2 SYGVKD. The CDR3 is CAISERTGSIDEQYF. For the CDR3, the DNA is TGTGCCATCAGTGAGAGAACAGGGAGCATCGACGAGCAGTACTTC.

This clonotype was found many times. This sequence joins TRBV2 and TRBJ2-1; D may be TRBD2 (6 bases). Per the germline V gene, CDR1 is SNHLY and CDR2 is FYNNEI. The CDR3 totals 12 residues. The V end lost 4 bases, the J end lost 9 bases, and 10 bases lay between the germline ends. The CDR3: CASSGEATEQFF. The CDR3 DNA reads TGTGCCAGCAGTGGGGAGGCCACTGAGCAGTTCTTC.

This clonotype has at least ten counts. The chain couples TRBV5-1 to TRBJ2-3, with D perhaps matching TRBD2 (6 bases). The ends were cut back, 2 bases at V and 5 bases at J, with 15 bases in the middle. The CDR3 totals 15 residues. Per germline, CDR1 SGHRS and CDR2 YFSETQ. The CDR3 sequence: CASSLGKAGGDTQYF. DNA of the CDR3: TGCGCCAGCAGCTTAGGAAAGGCCGGGGGAGATACGCAGTATTTT.

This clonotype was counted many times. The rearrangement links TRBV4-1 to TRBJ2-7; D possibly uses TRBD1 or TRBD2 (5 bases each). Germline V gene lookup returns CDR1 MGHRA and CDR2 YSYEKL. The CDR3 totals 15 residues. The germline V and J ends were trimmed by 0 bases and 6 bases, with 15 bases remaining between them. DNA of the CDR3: TGCGCCAGCAGCCAAGAAACTGGGCAGGGACGCGAGCAGTACTTC. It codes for CASSQETGQGREQYF.

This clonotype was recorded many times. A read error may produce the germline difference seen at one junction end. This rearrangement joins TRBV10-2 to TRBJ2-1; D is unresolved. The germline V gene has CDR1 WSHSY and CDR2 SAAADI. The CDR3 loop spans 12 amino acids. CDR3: CASSSTYNEQFF. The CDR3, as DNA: TGTGCCAGCAGCTCTACCTACAATGAGCAGTTCTTC.

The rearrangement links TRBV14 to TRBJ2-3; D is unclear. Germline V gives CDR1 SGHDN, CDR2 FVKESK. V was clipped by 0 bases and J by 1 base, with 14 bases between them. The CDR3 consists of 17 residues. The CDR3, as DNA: TGTGCCAGCAGCCAAGAAGGAGTCTGGGTTCGCACAGATACGCAGTATTTT. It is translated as CASSQEGVWVRTDTQYF.

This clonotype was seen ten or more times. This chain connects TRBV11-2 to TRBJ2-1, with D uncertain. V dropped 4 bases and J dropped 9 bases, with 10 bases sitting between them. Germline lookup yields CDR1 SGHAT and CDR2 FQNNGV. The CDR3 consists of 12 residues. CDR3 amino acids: CASSSLNSEQFF. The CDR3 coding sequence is TGTGCCAGCAGCTCACTAAACAGTGAGCAGTTCTTC.